Below are 29 T cell receptor beta chains sequenced from a single sample in a study of shared clonotypes between healthy human individuals. Generated by immunoSEQ multiplex PCR, the TCRdb table keeps only in-frame clones and is missing some. The sample comprises around 1,100,000 clones, 77% of which are singletons, and over 0.8% rests with the top ten. Sequencing input: memory CD4+ T cells from PBMCs. Subset noted: CD45RA-negative fraction. These receptors were taken from a man aged 18 to 30 in good health. Some clones in this sample may be carry-over from other donors' samples.

The CDR3 is CASSPRLAGDTGELFF. The CDR3 nucleotides are TGTGCCAGCAGCCCCAGACTAGCGGGAGATACCGGGGAGCTGTTTTTT. The rearrangement uses TRBV7-6 and TRBJ2-2, with 12 bases identical to TRBD2. The CDR3 is 16 amino acids. V shed 5 bases, J shed 5 bases, and the junction held 6 bases outside the gene matches. Germline CDR1 SGHVS, CDR2 FNYEAQ.

This chain joins TRBV28 and TRBJ2-1; 13 bases match TRBD2. CDR1 is MDHEN and CDR2 is SYDVKM in the germline V gene. The V gene end was trimmed by 8 bases and the J gene end by 0 bases; junction bases not matched to a gene: 10. The CDR3 totals 18 residues. The CDR3: CASGPTSGRPGSYNEQFF. The CDR3 nucleotides are TGTGCCAGCGGCCCGACTAGCGGGAGGCCGGGCTCCTACAATGAGCAGTTCTTC. Drawing the rest from reference TRBV28 and TRBJ2-1, the complete variable domain is DVKVTQSSRYLVKRTGEKVFLECVQDMDHENMFWYRQDPGLGLRLIYFSYDVKMKEKGDIPEGYSVSREKKERFSLILESASTNQTSMYLCASGPTSGRPGSYNEQFFGPGTRLTVL.

J is TRBJ2-1 and V is TRBV9; a weak D match, TRBD2 (7 bases). V lost 4 bases to trimming and J lost 4 bases, with 18 bases between them. This CDR3 is built from 16 residues. Germline V lookup: CDR1 SGDLS, CDR2 YYNGEE. CDR3 sequence reads: CASSSGGLAVYNEQFF. The CDR3 DNA follows: TGTGCCAGCAGCTCCGGGGGGCTAGCGGTATACAATGAGCAGTTCTTC.

The V call is TRBV5-1, the J call TRBJ1-5; 8 bases fit TRBD1. In germline, CDR1 is SGHRS, CDR2 YFSETQ. This CDR3 has 16 residues. With 0 bases clipped from V and 7 bases from J, the junction kept 9 bases outside the gene matches. The CDR3 sequence: CASSLGPGGAGQPQHF. The CDR3 nucleotides are TGCGCCAGCAGCTTGGGGCCAGGGGGCGCGGGACAGCCCCAGCATTTT.

Worth noting for this clone: Other DNA variants within this sample encode the same CDR3. The chain is built from TRBV28 and TRBJ1-2; D is unresolved. Germline V gene data show CDR1 as MDHEN and CDR2 as SYDVKM. The CDR3 contains 12 residues. V dropped 6 bases and J dropped 4 bases, with 9 bases sitting between them. DNA for the CDR3: TGTGCCAGCAGCCCGCGTATCTATGGCTACACCTTC. This encodes CASSPRIYGYTF.

The chain joins TRBV4-3 to TRBJ2-5, with D perhaps TRBD1 or TRBD2 (6 bases each). The end of the DNA is better explained by TRBJ2-7, so the J call may be wrong. The CDR3 contains 15 residues. Germline CDR1 LGHNA, CDR2 YSLEER. In nucleotides, the CDR3 is TGCGCCAGCAGCCAAGACAGAACAGGGAGGTACGAGCAGTACTTC. Translated: CASSQDRTGRYEQYF.

The gene calls are TRBV29-1 and TRBJ2-5; possibly TRBD1 for D (5 bases). The V gene lost 7 bases and the J gene lost 2 bases, with 14 bases spanning the gap. The CDR3 runs 13 residues. Germline CDR1 and CDR2: SQVTM and ANQGSEA. CDR3 nucleotide sequence: TGCAGCGGACGTAGGACACCGCAAGAGACCCAGTACTTC. Translation gives CSGRRTPQETQYF.

This clone was picked up many times. Other DNA sequences in the sample encode the same CDR3. The gene calls are TRBV30 and TRBJ2-5, with D uncertain. The CDR3 covers 14 residues. Trimming took off 0 bases at V and 4 bases at J, with 12 bases between the two ends. Germline values: CDR1 GTSNPN, CDR2 SVGIG (reference sequence). This CDR3 is CAWSVRARRETQYF. The CDR3, as DNA: TGTGCCTGGAGTGTTAGAGCGCGGCGAGAGACCCAGTACTTC.

This clone occurred a few times. This chain connects TRBV28 to TRBJ2-3; D is possibly TRBD1 (9 bases). The germline gives CDR1 MDHEN, CDR2 SYDVKM. V lost 6 bases, J lost 5 bases, and 24 bases lay in between. The CDR3 covers 17 residues. In nucleotides, the CDR3 is TGTGCCAGCAGGGAAAGACAGGGGGGGCTAGCGGGAGATACGCAGTATTTT. Its protein product is CASRERQGGLAGDTQYF.

The J gene is TRBJ1-5, the V gene TRBV30, with a possible D match to TRBD1 (5 bases). CDR3 length equals 14 residues. The V end lost 4 bases, the J end lost 5 bases, and 15 bases lay between the germline ends. The V gene's germline CDR1 is GTSNPN and CDR2 SVGIG (reference sequence). CDR3 nucleotides: TGTGCCTGGACCGCTTCAGGGTCCCATCAGCCCCAGCATTTT. This gives the protein CAWTASGSHQPQHF.

The chain combines TRBV9 with TRBJ2-3; TRBD2 aligns across 10 bases. V lost 4 bases and J lost 3; bases outside the gene matches: 8. There are 16 residues in the CDR3. Germline CDR1 is SGDLS and CDR2 is YYNGEE. CDR3 in DNA: TGTGCCAGCAGCCCCGGACTAGCGGAGGTGACAGATACGCAGTATTTT. It is translated as CASSPGLAEVTDTQYF.

The chain is built from TRBV2 and TRBJ2-5; 7 nucleotides line up with TRBD2. V dropped 5 bases and J dropped 4; count of bases not matched to a gene: 7. The germline V gene encodes CDR1 SNHLY and CDR2 FYNNEI. This CDR3 has 14 amino acids. CDR3 coding DNA: TGTGCCAGCAGTTACCTAGGGACTATAGAGACCCAGTACTTC. Its translation is CASSYLGTIETQYF.

This clone has a handful of counts. This chain uses TRBV5-4 with TRBJ2-5; TRBD2 is a possible D gene (6 bases). CDR1 SGHNT and CDR2 YYREEE come from the germline V gene (reference sequence). The CDR3 length is 15 residues. The germline V and J ends were trimmed by 0 bases and 3 bases, with 12 bases remaining between them. CDR3 protein: CASSLGGRMEETQYF. The CDR3, as DNA: TGTGCCAGCAGCTTGGGAGGGAGGATGGAAGAGACCCAGTACTTC.

The chain joins TRBV9 to TRBJ2-5; 7 bases align to TRBD1. After removal of 1 base from V and 5 bases from J, the junction contained 8 bases not matched to a gene. Looked up from germline, CDR1 is SGDLS and CDR2 is YYNGEE. The CDR3 is made up of 15 amino acids. CDR3 loop: CASSVTEGGQETQYF. CDR3 coding DNA: TGTGCCAGCAGCGTAACCGAAGGGGGCCAGGAGACCCAGTACTTC.

Turning to this clone: This may come from a read error, since a much larger clone is one base off. The V call is TRBV2, the J call TRBJ2-7; D gene ambiguous. Germline CDR1 and CDR2: SNHLY and FYNNEI. The CDR3 has 11 residues. V dropped 5 bases and J dropped 3 bases, with 5 bases sitting between them. CDR3 loop: CASSLGYEQYF. CDR3 bases: TGTGCCAGCAGTCTGGGCTACGAGCAGTACTTC.

This sequence joins TRBV30 and TRBJ2-4; D unresolved. This CDR3 has 15 amino acids. The ends were cut back, 0 bases at V and 2 bases at J, with 11 bases in the middle. CDR1 and CDR2 (germline): GTSNPN, SVGIG (reference sequence). CDR3 sequence (DNA): TGTGCCTGGAGTGTACAAGGGCCTACCAAAAACATTCAGTACTTC. Protein sequence: CAWSVQGPTKNIQYF.

This rearrangement joins TRBV11-2 to TRBJ1-1; 9 bases align to TRBD1. With V trimmed by 4 bases and J by 0 bases, 6 bases remained unmatched. The CDR3 loop spans 16 amino acids. Looked up from germline, CDR1 is SGHAT and CDR2 is FQNNGV. CDR3 loop: CASSSRTGAMNTEAFF. The CDR3, as DNA: TGTGCCAGCAGCTCCCGGACAGGGGCGATGAACACTGAAGCTTTCTTT. The complete variable domain, with remaining parts taken from reference TRBV11-2 and TRBJ1-1, reads EAGVAQSPRYKIIEKRQSVAFWCNPISGHATLYWYQQILGQGPKLLIQFQNNGVVDDSQLPKDRFSAERLKGVDSTLKIQPAKLEDSAVYLCASSSRTGAMNTEAFFGQGTRLTVV.

The chain joins TRBV29-1 to TRBJ2-3; D is ambiguous. The CDR3 sequence is 13 residues long. The germline V gene encodes CDR1 SQVTM and CDR2 ANQGSEA. The V gene lost 3 bases and the J gene lost 6 bases, with 13 bases spanning the gap. The CDR3 protein is CSVDIAPLDTQYF. The CDR3, as DNA: TGCAGCGTTGATATCGCCCCCCTGGATACGCAGTATTTT.

The rearrangement uses TRBV7-8 and TRBJ1-2; weak D call: TRBD1 (5 bases). CDR3 length equals 14 residues. Trimming took 5 bases from V and 4 from J, leaving 14 bases between them. Germline lookup yields CDR1 SGHVS and CDR2 FQNEAQ. The CDR3: CASSPGGDGYGYTF. The CDR3 bases are TGTGCCAGCAGCCCCGGAGGGGATGGCTATGGCTACACCTTC.

The rearrangement links TRBV5-1 to TRBJ2-5, with 9 bases matching TRBD2. The CDR3 has 16 residues. Germline assignment: CDR1 SGHRS and CDR2 YFSETQ. V shed 0 bases and J 2 bases; nucleotides not matched to a gene: 5. For the CDR3, the DNA is TGCGCCAGCAGCTTGGCCGGTAGCGGGAGACAAGAGACCCAGTACTTC. Its protein is CASSLAGSGRQETQYF.

The chain has TRBV20-1 and TRBJ2-1; D ambiguous. Germline V gene data show CDR1 as DFQATT and CDR2 as SNEGSKA (reference sequence). This CDR3 region has 11 residues. V was shortened by 1 base and J by 9 bases, with 7 bases between the two germline ends. The CDR3 loop reads CSARAAGEQFF. In nucleotides, the CDR3 is TGCAGTGCTAGAGCAGCTGGTGAGCAGTTCTTC.

The chain is built from TRBV2 and TRBJ2-2; 8 bases match TRBD2. J lost 5 bases, V lost 3 bases, and 8 bases had no gene match. This CDR3 comprises 16 residues. CDR1 and CDR2 from the germline V gene are SNHLY and FYNNEI. The CDR3 nucleotides are TGTGCCAGCAGTGATTCCCCAGCGGGAGATACCGGGGAGCTGTTTTTT. The encoded protein is CASSDSPAGDTGELFF.

This chain joins TRBV5-4 and TRBJ2-7; 7 bases are shared with TRBD2. Germline V CDR1 and CDR2: SGHNT, YYREEE (reference sequence). This CDR3 spans 15 amino acids. Unmatched junction bases numbered 8, after V lost 3 bases and J lost 2 bases. As DNA, the CDR3 is TGTGCCAGCAGCTCAAAGAGCGGGACCCCCTACGAGCAGTACTTC. The encoded protein is CASSSKSGTPYEQYF.

This clone was observed at least ten times. The chain combines TRBV27 with TRBJ2-2, with D possibly being TRBD1 or TRBD2 (5 bases each). V lost 3 bases to trimming and J lost 1 base, with 12 bases between them. The length of the CDR3 is 16 residues. CDR1 is MNHEY and CDR2 is SMNVEV in the germline V gene (reference sequence). The CDR3 spells CASSFKGPRNTGELFF. The CDR3 DNA is TGTGCCAGCAGTTTTAAGGGACCCCGGAACACCGGGGAGCTGTTTTTT.

J is TRBJ2-5 and V is TRBV15, with D maybe TRBD2 (5 bases). Germline CDR1 and CDR2: LNHNV and YYDKDF (reference sequence). Trimming took off 1 base at V and 5 bases at J, with 14 bases between the two ends. The CDR3 consists of 15 residues. CDR3 nucleotides: TGTGCCACCAGCAGAGGGGGTGGGGAGAGGGAGACCCAGTACTTC. As protein: CATSRGGGERETQYF. The full variable domain, completed using reference TRBV15 and TRBJ2-5, is DAMVIQNPRYQVTQFGKPVTLSCSQTLNHNVMYWYQQKSSQAPKLLFHYYDKDFNNEADTPDNFQSRRPNTSFCFLDIRSPGLGDTAMYLCATSRGGGERETQYFGPGTRLLVL.

The chain carries TRBV7-8 and TRBJ2-7; either TRBD1 or TRBD2 may supply D (5 bases each). The CDR3 contains 15 residues. Germline loops: CDR1 SGHVS, CDR2 FQNEAQ. Trimming removed 1 base at V and 6 bases at J, with 16 bases between. The CDR3: CASSLGPRRGVEQYF. The CDR3 DNA sequence: TGTGCCAGCAGCTTAGGCCCTCGAAGAGGGGTCGAGCAGTACTTC.

J is TRBJ1-1 and V is TRBV7-2; the D gene is possibly TRBD1 (6 bases). Germline lookup yields CDR1 SGHTA and CDR2 FQGNSA. This CDR3 is built from 15 residues. Between the trimmed V and J ends, which lost 5 bases and 3 bases, there was a span of 16 bases. The CDR3 protein is CASSPLIGGYTEAFF. In DNA form, the CDR3 reads TGTGCCAGCAGCCCCCTAATAGGGGGATACACTGAAGCTTTCTTT. The full variable domain, its missing parts supplied by reference TRBV7-2 and TRBJ1-1, is GAGVSQSPSNKVTEKGKDVELRCDPISGHTALYWYRQSLGQGLEFLIYFQGNSAPDKSGLPSDRFSAERTGGSVSTLTIQRTQQEDSAVYLCASSPLIGGYTEAFFGQGTRLTVV.

This chain links TRBV5-1 with TRBJ2-5, with TRBD2 matching over 10 bases. Germline values: CDR1 SGHRS, CDR2 YFSETQ. The CDR3 loop spans 16 amino acids. J was trimmed by 1 base and V by 1 base; bases with no gene match: 4. CDR3 sequence: CASSLYLAGVQETQYF. The CDR3 DNA is TGCGCCAGCAGCTTGTATCTAGCGGGAGTCCAAGAGACCCAGTACTTC.

The rearrangement joins TRBV7-2 to TRBJ1-2; TRBD1 might be the D (6 bases). The V gene lost 5 bases and the J gene lost 4 bases, with 11 bases spanning the gap. CDR3 length equals 13 residues. Germline V gene data show CDR1 as SGHTA and CDR2 as FQGNSA. CDR3 DNA sequence: TGTGCCAGCAGCAACAGGGAAGGCTATGGCTACACCTTC. It is translated as CASSNREGYGYTF. Complete variable domain (other parts from reference TRBV7-2 and TRBJ1-2): GAGVSQSPSNKVTEKGKDVELRCDPISGHTALYWYRQSLGQGLEFLIYFQGNSAPDKSGLPSDRFSAERTGGSVSTLTIQRTQQEDSAVYLCASSNREGYGYTFGSGTRLTVV.